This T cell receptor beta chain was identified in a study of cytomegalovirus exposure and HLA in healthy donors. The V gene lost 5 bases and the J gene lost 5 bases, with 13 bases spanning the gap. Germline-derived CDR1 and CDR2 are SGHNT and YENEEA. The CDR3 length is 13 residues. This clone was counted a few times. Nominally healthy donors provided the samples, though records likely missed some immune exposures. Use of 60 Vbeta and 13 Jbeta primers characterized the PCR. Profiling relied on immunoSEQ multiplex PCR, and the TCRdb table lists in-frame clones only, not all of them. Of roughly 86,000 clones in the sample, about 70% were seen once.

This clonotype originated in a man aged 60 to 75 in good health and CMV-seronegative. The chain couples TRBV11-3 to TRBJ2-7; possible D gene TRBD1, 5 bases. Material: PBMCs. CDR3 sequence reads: CASSQFQGDEQYF. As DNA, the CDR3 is TGTGCCAGCAGCCAATTCCAGGGCGACGAGCAGTACTTC.